This T cell receptor (beta chain) was identified in a study of blood T cell repertoires in COVID-19. Across the study: Samples representing acute and convalescent COVID-19 were sourced from the United States, Italy and Spain. T cells, B-cell-depleted T cells, or PBMCs provided the cDNA or gDNA that served as material.

TCRdb's copy holds only in-frame clones and misses some; the assay was immunoSEQ multiplex PCR. In the table there are roughly 29,000 clones, around 82% of which are singletons. V lost 4 bases and J lost 4, with 18 bases in between. Germline assignment: CDR1 SGHNT and CDR2 YYREEE (reference sequence). The CDR3 consists of 15 residues. The sample consisted of peripheral blood. V gene TRBV5-4 combines with J gene TRBJ2-7; D is perhaps TRBD2 (5 bases). The sequence came from a man older than 75 with active COVID-19. CDR3 DNA: TGTGCCAGCAGCCCGCGTGGTCGCGGGTTATACGAGCAGTACTTC. As protein: CASSPRGRGLYEQYF.